Below, 18 T cell receptor beta chains from the same sample are listed, as sequenced in a study of blood T cell repertoires in COVID-19. The data were produced by immunoSEQ multiplex PCR, yet TCRdb's version contains in-frame clones alone and is incomplete. The sample consists of a few hundred thousand clones, approximately 88% of them appearing once. Specimen: PBMCs or T cells enriched from blood (not recorded which). Receptors originate from a woman younger than 35 who had recovered from COVID-19.

The rearrangement links TRBV30 to TRBJ2-2, with 7 bases lining up with TRBD2. CDR1 is GTSNPN, CDR2 SVGIG, per germline (reference sequence). The CDR3 is 18 amino acids. Germline trimming cut 0 bases from V and 6 bases from J; bases unmatched to any gene: 16. The CDR3 loop reads CAWSVLTPWDYGSGELFF. Written as DNA, the CDR3 is TGTGCCTGGAGTGTCCTCACTCCCTGGGACTACGGCTCCGGGGAGCTGTTTTTT.

This sequence joins TRBV19 and TRBJ2-1, with 9 bases lining up with TRBD2. Germline values: CDR1 LNHDA, CDR2 SQIVND (reference sequence). The CDR3 has 16 amino acids. Trimming took 7 bases from V and 3 from J; bases not matched to a gene: 10. CDR3 bases: TGTGCCAGTACCCTGACTAGCGGAAACAACTACAATGAGCAGTTCTTC. Its translation is CASTLTSGNNYNEQFF.

The rearrangement uses TRBV15 and TRBJ2-3; 11 positions match TRBD2. The CDR3 extends over 21 amino acids. After removal of 0 bases from V and 0 bases from J, the junction contained 14 bases not matched to a gene. Germline V lookup: CDR1 LNHNV, CDR2 YYDKDF (reference sequence). The CDR3, as DNA: TGTGCCACCAGCAGAGATCTTCCCAAAAAGACTAGCGGGAAGAGCACAGATACGCAGTATTTT. Its translation: CATSRDLPKKTSGKSTDTQYF.

The rearrangement links TRBV5-1 to TRBJ1-2; D might be TRBD1 (6 bases). The CDR3 loop spans 15 amino acids. CDR1 and CDR2 (germline): SGHRS, YFSETQ. Trimming took 1 base from V and 4 from J, leaving 14 bases between them. CDR3 region: CASSLSGSQGYGYTF. The DNA for the CDR3 is TGCGCCAGCAGCTTGAGTGGGTCACAGGGCTATGGCTACACCTTC. The full variable domain, completed using reference TRBV5-1 and TRBJ1-2, is KAGVTQTPRYLIKTRGQQVTLSCSPISGHRSVSWYQQTPGQGLQFLFEYFSETQRNKGNFPGRFSGRQFSNSRSEMNVSTLELGDSALYLCASSLSGSQGYGYTFGSGTRLTVV.

The rearrangement joins TRBV11-2 to TRBJ1-1, with D hard to call. V dropped 0 bases and J dropped 10 bases, with 12 bases sitting between them. The CDR3 extends over 13 amino acids. CDR1 and CDR2 (germline): SGHAT, FQNNGV. The DNA for the CDR3 is TGTGCCAGCAGCTTAGAACGGGGATCTGGAGCTTTCTTT. This codes for CASSLERGSGAFF.

The CDR3 region has the DNA TGCGCCAGCAGCCCAGGGGGAGGTAATCAGCCCCAGCATTTT. Its translation: CASSPGGGNQPQHF. The rearrangement links TRBV4-1 to TRBJ1-5; 7 positions match TRBD1. The CDR3 has 14 amino acids. After removal of 4 bases from V and 4 bases from J, the junction contained 4 bases not matched to a gene. Germline CDR1 is MGHRA and CDR2 is YSYEKL.

The chain combines TRBV7-2 with TRBJ1-1; 10 nucleotides line up with TRBD1. CDR1 and CDR2 (germline): SGHTA, FQGNSA. This CDR3 is built from 16 residues. J was trimmed by 2 bases and V by 5 bases; bases with no gene match: 8. CDR3 in amino acids: CASSPDRDRGNTEAFF. The CDR3 nucleotides read TGTGCCAGCAGCCCAGACCGGGACAGGGGAAACACTGAAGCTTTCTTT. The entire variable domain, with the rest obtained from reference TRBV7-2 and TRBJ1-1, is as follows: GAGVSQSPSNKVTEKGKDVELRCDPISGHTALYWYRQSLGQGLEFLIYFQGNSAPDKSGLPSDRFSAERTGGSVSTLTIQRTQQEDSAVYLCASSPDRDRGNTEAFFGQGTRLTVV.

V is TRBV5-6 and J is TRBJ2-4, with 8 nucleotides matching TRBD1. Germline loops: CDR1 SGHDT, CDR2 YYEEEE. This CDR3 has 16 amino acids. The J segment lost 3 bases and the V segment lost 4 bases, leaving 9 bases of the junction unmatched. The CDR3 reads CASSLVPGQVKNIQYF. The CDR3 DNA sequence: TGTGCCAGCAGCCTAGTTCCGGGACAGGTCAAAAACATTCAGTACTTC.

V is TRBV15 and J is TRBJ2-7, with TRBD1 as a possible D gene (5 bases). CDR1 is LNHNV and CDR2 is YYDKDF in the germline V gene (reference sequence). V lost 8 bases and J 5 bases, leaving 13 bases between the germline ends. The CDR3 totals 12 residues. CDR3 loop: CATGQGYDEQYF. In DNA form, the CDR3 reads TGTGCCACCGGTCAGGGATATGACGAGCAGTACTTC.

For this clone: Other DNA sequences from this sample encode an identical CDR3 as well. The J gene is TRBJ1-2, the V gene TRBV29-1; tentative D call: TRBD1 (5 bases). CDR3 length: 12 residues. Deletions cut 4 bases from V and 0 bases from J, with 6 bases between. Germline V gives CDR1 SQVTM, CDR2 ANQGSEA. CDR3 residues: CSVGQSNYGYTF. CDR3 nucleotide sequence: TGCAGCGTTGGACAGTCTAACTATGGCTACACCTTC.

The rearrangement uses TRBV18 and TRBJ2-2; D is possibly TRBD1 (5 bases). CDR1 KGHSH and CDR2 LQKENI come from the germline V gene. The CDR3 totals 16 residues. V was pared by 4 bases and J by 4 bases, with 16 bases between. CDR3 region: CASSRSVVGATGELFF. DNA for the CDR3: TGTGCCAGCTCACGGTCAGTGGTAGGGGCCACCGGGGAGCTGTTTTTT. The complete variable domain, with remaining parts taken from reference TRBV18 and TRBJ2-2, reads NAGVMQNPRHLVRRRGQEARLRCSPMKGHSHVYWYRQLPEEGLKFMVYLQKENIIDESGMPKERFSAEFPKEGPSILRIQQVVRGDSAAYFCASSRSVVGATGELFFGEGSRLTVL.

The chain uses TRBV9 and TRBJ1-1; D gene ambiguous. CDR1 is SGDLS, CDR2 YYNGEE, per germline. This CDR3 has 16 amino acids. V was cut by 0 bases and J by 0 bases, with 12 bases left in between. CDR3 DNA sequence: TGTGCCAGCAGCGTAGGTATCGGGTTGATGAACACTGAAGCTTTCTTT. Its translation: CASSVGIGLMNTEAFF.

The CDR3 sequence: CASSQGLAGADTQYF. The CDR3 DNA reads TGTGCCAGCAGTCAAGGACTAGCGGGAGCAGATACGCAGTATTTT. This chain uses TRBV7-9 with TRBJ2-3; 13 bases fit TRBD2. CDR1 and CDR2 (germline): SEHNR, FQNEAQ (reference sequence). This CDR3 comprises 15 residues. The V segment lost 6 bases and the J segment 4 bases; nucleotides outside the gene matches: 4. The full variable domain, its missing parts supplied by reference TRBV7-9 and TRBJ2-3, is DTGVSQNPRHKITKRGQNVTFRCDPISEHNRLYWYRQTLGQGPEFLTYFQNEAQLEKSRLLSDRFSAERPKGSFSTLEIQRTEQGDSAMYLCASSQGLAGADTQYFGPGTRLTVL.

The chain uses TRBV7-2 and TRBJ2-7; 7 bases agree with TRBD1. Germline V lookup: CDR1 SGHTA, CDR2 FQGNSA. The CDR3 contains 15 residues. With V trimmed by 5 bases and J by 2 bases, 9 bases remained unmatched. CDR3 loop: CASSLSDRAPYEQYF. The CDR3 DNA follows: TGTGCCAGCAGCCTTTCCGACAGGGCTCCCTACGAGCAGTACTTC.

The chain uses TRBV5-5 and TRBJ2-2; no firm D call. This CDR3 is built from 14 residues. Trimming removed 2 bases at V and 3 bases at J, with 8 bases between. CDR1 SGHKS and CDR2 YYEKEE come from the germline V gene (reference sequence). CDR3 sequence: CASSFPFDTGELFF. CDR3 in DNA: TGTGCCAGCAGCTTCCCCTTCGACACCGGGGAGCTGTTTTTT.

This clone was counted only a few times. The chain combines TRBV6-7 with TRBJ2-5; TRBD2 matches at 11 bases. TRBV6-7 counts as an open reading frame of uncertain function. This CDR3 has 15 residues. With 10 bases clipped from V and 5 bases from J, the junction kept 12 bases outside the gene matches. CDR3 amino acids: CATIAGGLSLETQYF. The CDR3 coding sequence is TGTGCCACGATAGCGGGGGGGCTTAGTTTGGAGACCCAGTACTTC.

In this sample, this clone turned up once. The gene calls are TRBV11-2 and TRBJ2-3, with D unresolved. Trimming stripped 8 bases from V and 2 bases from J, with 8 bases between. The length of the CDR3 is 12 residues. Germline CDR1 is SGHAT and CDR2 is FQNNGV. The CDR3 is CASALDTDTQYF. The CDR3 DNA follows: TGTGCCAGCGCCCTAGACACAGATACGCAGTATTTT.

This clone was detected a few times. The chain recombines TRBV10-1 with TRBJ2-7; D is undetermined. Germline V gives CDR1 WNHNN, CDR2 SYGVQD (reference sequence). V was pared by 7 bases and J by 6 bases, with 4 bases between. This CDR3 contains 9 residues. The CDR3 region has the DNA TGCGCCAGCAATAGCGAGCAGTACTTC. This gives the protein CASNSEQYF.